This passage covers 30 T cell receptor beta chains from one sample sequenced in a study of T cell changes during pregnancy in multiple sclerosis. The data were produced by immunoSEQ multiplex PCR, yet TCRdb's version contains in-frame clones alone and is incomplete. The sample shows roughly 40,000 clones, around nine tenths of them seen only once. The sequencing used CD4+ T cells from peripheral blood mononuclear cells, collected in the third trimester of pregnancy. The receptors were sampled from a female donor with multiple sclerosis, enrolled in a pregnancy study.

The chain recombines TRBV19 with TRBJ1-3; tentatively, D is TRBD1 (5 bases). Germline values: CDR1 LNHDA, CDR2 SQIVND (reference sequence). With 3 bases removed from V and 0 bases from J, the gap between germline ends came to 9 bases. This CDR3 contains 15 residues. CDR3 nucleotide sequence: TGTGCCAGTAGTATGGGGCAGTCCTCTGGAAACACCATATATTTT. Its protein product is CASSMGQSSGNTIYF.

In this sample, this clone turned up a few times. The CDR3 protein is CASAPGTGRETQYF. The CDR3 region has the DNA TGCGCCAGCGCGCCCGGGACAGGGAGAGAGACCCAGTACTTC. The chain recombines TRBV5-1 with TRBJ2-5, with TRBD1 matching 9 bases. After removal of 7 bases from V and 4 bases from J, the junction contained 8 bases not matched to a gene. Germline V gene sequence: CDR1 SGHRS, CDR2 YFSETQ. The CDR3 consists of 14 residues.

The genes are TRBV19 and TRBJ2-7, with 9 bases identical to TRBD2. Germline V gene data show CDR1 as LNHDA and CDR2 as SQIVND (reference sequence). CDR3 length: 13 amino acids. The J segment lost 7 bases and the V segment lost 5 bases, leaving 6 bases of the junction unmatched. CDR3 loop: CASSLSGRGEQYF. The DNA for the CDR3 is TGTGCCAGTAGTCTTAGCGGGAGAGGGGAGCAGTACTTC.

The gene calls are TRBV19 and TRBJ1-3; 9 bases match TRBD1. The germline CDR1 and CDR2 sequences are LNHDA and SQIVND (reference sequence). This CDR3 contains 17 residues. Trimming at V came to 5 bases and at J to 4 bases, leaving 12 bases not matched to a gene. Written as DNA, the CDR3 is TGTGCCAGTAGTCTCACTTACAGGGGGCGTATAGGAAACACCATATATTTT. As protein: CASSLTYRGRIGNTIYF.

This chain links TRBV19 with TRBJ2-4; D call uncertain. This CDR3 is 18 amino acids long. The germline gives CDR1 LNHDA, CDR2 SQIVND (reference sequence). V dropped 1 base and J dropped 1 base, with 17 bases sitting between them. CDR3 region: CASSIGWRKLGAKNIQYF. The DNA of the CDR3 is TGTGCCAGTAGTATAGGCTGGAGAAAACTCGGGGCCAAAAACATTCAGTACTTC. Drawing the rest from reference TRBV19 and TRBJ2-4, the complete variable domain is DGGITQSPKYLFRKEGQNVTLSCEQNLNHDAMYWYRQDPGQGLRLIYYSQIVNDFQKGDIAEGYSVSREKKESFPLTVTSAQKNPTAFYLCASSIGWRKLGAKNIQYFGAGTRLSVL.

The CDR3 reads CASSRSTGGGQGEQFF. The DNA of the CDR3 is TGCGCCAGCAGCCGATCGACCGGCGGGGGGCAGGGTGAGCAGTTCTTC. The chain has TRBV4-3 and TRBJ2-1; 8 bases are a match to TRBD2. V trimming: 4 bases; J trimming: 9 bases; junction bases outside the gene matches: 14. Germline assignment: CDR1 LGHNA and CDR2 YSLEER. The CDR3 sequence is 16 residues long.

The chain links TRBV7-2 to TRBJ1-3, with D possibly matching TRBD1 (6 bases). The CDR3 contains 15 residues. Germline V gene lookup returns CDR1 SGHTA and CDR2 FQGNSA. V was cut by 4 bases and J by 2 bases, with 12 bases left in between. CDR3 loop: CASSSQGFPGNTIYF. The CDR3 DNA sequence: TGTGCCAGCAGCTCGCAGGGGTTCCCTGGAAACACCATATATTTT.

This chain uses TRBV28 with TRBJ2-7; D not resolved. Germline CDR1 MDHEN, CDR2 SYDVKM. This CDR3 contains 14 residues. Trimming pared 6 bases from V and 0 bases from J, leaving 12 bases between. The CDR3 DNA reads as TGTGCCAGCAGACCACAGAGTAGCTCCTACGAGCAGTACTTC. Its translation is CASRPQSSSYEQYF.

The chain has TRBV10-3 and TRBJ2-3, with D possibly TRBD2 on 6 matching bases. The ends were cut back, 5 bases at V and 4 bases at J, with 13 bases in the middle. The germline CDR1 and CDR2 sequences are ENHRY and SYGVKD. CDR3 length equals 14 residues. DNA of the CDR3: TGTGCCATCAGTCCCGGGACTTTCCCAGATACGCAGTATTTT. This encodes CAISPGTFPDTQYF.

This sequence joins TRBV5-1 and TRBJ2-1; TRBD1 is a possible D gene (5 bases). V was shortened by 5 bases and J by 0 bases, with 18 bases between the two germline ends. This CDR3 has 17 residues. Germline V lookup: CDR1 SGHRS, CDR2 YFSETQ. DNA for the CDR3: TGCGCCAGCAGATATAGGGGCGGAGCTAGCTCCTACAATGAGCAGTTCTTC. Amino acid sequence: CASRYRGGASSYNEQFF.

The genes are TRBV9 and TRBJ2-7, with 7 bases identical to TRBD1. This CDR3 is 16 amino acids long. V shed 0 bases and J 7 bases; nucleotides not matched to a gene: 13. Germline V lookup: CDR1 SGDLS, CDR2 YYNGEE. The CDR3 DNA is TGTGCCAGCAGCGTAGCAGACAGGGTAATATGGGGGGAGCAGTACTTC. Translation: CASSVADRVIWGEQYF. The full variable domain, in which reference TRBV9 and TRBJ2-7 provide the parts outside the CDR3, is DSGVTQTPKHLITATGQRVTLRCSPRSGDLSVYWYQQSLDQGLQFLIQYYNGEERAKGNILERFSAQQFPDLHSELNLSSLELGDSALYFCASSVADRVIWGEQYFGPGTRLTVT.

J is TRBJ2-1 and V is TRBV28; D unresolved. The CDR3 covers 16 residues. Trimming pared 4 bases from V and 5 bases from J, leaving 18 bases between. Germline assignment: CDR1 MDHEN and CDR2 SYDVKM. CDR3 region: CASSSATLVRHNEQFF. Written as DNA, the CDR3 is TGTGCCAGCAGTTCCGCGACTCTCGTCCGACACAATGAGCAGTTCTTC.

Worth noting for this clone: One end of the junction varies from germline; a read error may be responsible. The genes are TRBV27 and TRBJ2-3; TRBD2 agrees at 9 bases. The CDR3 covers 16 residues. Germline V gives CDR1 MNHEY, CDR2 SMNVEV (reference sequence). CDR3 loop: CASSSPRGTSRDTQYF. The CDR3 bases are TGTGCCAGCAGTTCACCTAGGGGGACTAGCAGAGATACGCAGTATTTT.

The chain recombines TRBV28 with TRBJ2-1, with TRBD2 matching over 9 bases. Trimming cost V 10 bases and J 4 bases; bases outside gene matches: 5. Germline V gene lookup returns CDR1 MDHEN and CDR2 SYDVKM. The CDR3 is made up of 13 amino acids. CDR3 sequence: CATTSGPYNEQFF. Written as DNA, the CDR3 is TGTGCCACAACTAGCGGGCCATACAATGAGCAGTTCTTC. Combining the CDR3 with reference TRBV28 and TRBJ2-1 gives the whole variable domain DVKVTQSSRYLVKRTGEKVFLECVQDMDHENMFWYRQDPGLGLRLIYFSYDVKMKEKGDIPEGYSVSREKKERFSLILESASTNQTSMYLCATTSGPYNEQFFGPGTRLTVL.

V usage is TRBV5-1 and J usage is TRBJ2-2; D gene ambiguous. Germline loops: CDR1 SGHRS, CDR2 YFSETQ. This CDR3 contains 14 residues. V was trimmed by 0 bases and J by 6 bases, leaving 9 bases between them. In nucleotides, the CDR3 is TGCGCCAGCAGCTTGGCCGCAGGATCCGGGGAGCTGTTTTTT. Translated: CASSLAAGSGELFF.

This chain uses TRBV5-1 with TRBJ2-2; D remains ambiguous. The length of the CDR3 is 15 residues. Looked up from germline, CDR1 is SGHRS and CDR2 is YFSETQ. The V gene lost 4 bases and the J gene lost 0 bases, with 10 bases spanning the gap. CDR3 loop: CASSPTVTNTGELFF. The CDR3 DNA reads TGCGCCAGCAGCCCCACAGTTACGAACACCGGGGAGCTGTTTTTT.

This sequence joins TRBV28 and TRBJ1-2; D gene uncertain. This CDR3 has 14 amino acids. Germline values: CDR1 MDHEN, CDR2 SYDVKM. V was shortened by 5 bases and J by 4 bases, with 14 bases between the two germline ends. The CDR3 region has the DNA TGTGCCAGCAGTAGCCCCACCGGGAGCTATGGCTACACCTTC. Amino acid sequence: CASSSPTGSYGYTF.

The rearrangement joins TRBV2 to TRBJ2-7; 8 positions match TRBD1. The CDR3 is 13 residues long. Germline V gene sequence: CDR1 SNHLY, CDR2 FYNNEI. Trimming took 6 bases from V and 1 from J; bases not matched to a gene: 2. In DNA form, the CDR3 reads TGTGCCAGCAGCCGGGACAGGTCCTACGAGCAGTACTTC. This translates into CASSRDRSYEQYF.

This chain uses TRBV18 with TRBJ1-1, with D possibly matching TRBD1 (5 bases). Germline V gene lookup returns CDR1 KGHSH and CDR2 LQKENI. This CDR3 is built from 16 residues. V was trimmed by 0 bases and J by 4 bases, leaving 15 bases between them. Here the CDR3 DNA reads TGTGCCAGCTCACCACCCGGGCGGCAGGGAGGCACTGAAGCTTTCTTT. It specifies CASSPPGRQGGTEAFF.

This clone was seen just once. The chain couples TRBV28 to TRBJ1-5, with D perhaps TRBD1 (6 bases). The ends were cut back, 3 bases at V and 0 bases at J, with 9 bases in the middle. The CDR3 contains 15 residues. Germline assignment: CDR1 MDHEN and CDR2 SYDVKM. CDR3 in amino acids: CASSFSGHSNQPQHF. In nucleotides, the CDR3 is TGTGCCAGCAGTTTCTCGGGACATAGCAATCAGCCCCAGCATTTT.

This chain connects TRBV6-1 to TRBJ2-4; 7 bases map to TRBD1. Unmatched junction bases numbered 10, after V lost 3 bases and J lost 2 bases. The CDR3 contains 17 residues. Germline CDR1 MNHNS, CDR2 SASEGT. The CDR3 DNA follows: TGTGCCAGCAGTGATACTACACAGGGGCCGCCCAAAAACATTCAGTACTTC. Translation gives CASSDTTQGPPKNIQYF.

The rearrangement links TRBV28 to TRBJ1-2; D is ambiguous. The ends were cut back, 6 bases at V and 6 bases at J, with 11 bases in the middle. This CDR3 is 12 amino acids long. CDR1 MDHEN and CDR2 SYDVKM come from the germline V gene. The CDR3 reads CASSTGGNGYTF. CDR3 DNA: TGTGCCAGCAGCACGGGAGGGAATGGCTACACCTTC.

The chain links TRBV7-9 to TRBJ2-3, with 12 bases identical to TRBD2. The CDR3 length is 17 residues. Trimming took 5 bases from V and 5 from J; bases not matched to a gene: 11. Looked up from germline, CDR1 is SEHNR and CDR2 is FQNEAQ (reference sequence). The CDR3 region is CASSHGLAGKRGDTQYF. The CDR3 nucleotides are TGTGCCAGCAGCCATGGACTAGCGGGAAAACGGGGAGATACGCAGTATTTT.

The chain employs TRBV19 and TRBJ1-2; TRBD1 matches 9 bases. Germline assignment: CDR1 LNHDA and CDR2 SQIVND (reference sequence). The CDR3 spans 15 residues. V shed 5 bases, J shed 0 bases, and the junction held 4 bases outside the gene matches. The CDR3 DNA is TGTGCCAGTAGTTTACAGGGGGCGCCTAACTATGGCTACACCTTC. As protein: CASSLQGAPNYGYTF.

This chain links TRBV5-1 with TRBJ2-3; D might be TRBD2 (6 bases). From germline, CDR1 is SGHRS and CDR2 YFSETQ. Between the trimmed V and J ends, which lost 0 bases and 5 bases, there was a span of 7 bases. The CDR3 runs 13 residues. The DNA of the CDR3 is TGCGCCAGCAGCTTGGGGGGGGAAGATACGCAGTATTTT. This gives the protein CASSLGGEDTQYF.

The V call is TRBV6-1, the J call TRBJ1-2, with D tentatively TRBD1 (6 bases). Germline CDR1 and CDR2: MNHNS and SASEGT. CDR3 size: 15 residues. Trimming took 2 bases from V and 3 from J, leaving 13 bases between them. CDR3 residues: CASSEYRAGDYGYTF. CDR3 DNA sequence: TGTGCCAGCAGTGAATACAGGGCAGGGGACTATGGCTACACCTTC.

This clone has only a few counts. V is TRBV5-5 and J is TRBJ1-1; D not resolved. CDR3 size: 14 residues. Germline V gene sequence: CDR1 SGHKS, CDR2 YYEKEE (reference sequence). Trimming left V 4 bases short and J 10 bases short, with 20 bases between. The CDR3 loop is CASSPGLSGRLAFF. The CDR3 coding sequence is TGTGCCAGCAGCCCAGGACTCTCCGGCAGGTTAGCTTTCTTT.

The J gene is TRBJ2-1, the V gene TRBV5-1; 8 positions agree with TRBD2. The germline V gene has CDR1 SGHRS and CDR2 YFSETQ. V lost 4 bases to trimming and J lost 0 bases; unmatched junction nucleotides: 0. The CDR3 length is 14 residues. The CDR3 nucleotides read TGCGCCAGCAGCGGGACTAGCTCCTACAATGAGCAGTTCTTC. Translation: CASSGTSSYNEQFF. Looking up the rest from reference TRBV5-1 and TRBJ2-1 gives the full variable domain: KAGVTQTPRYLIKTRGQQVTLSCSPISGHRSVSWYQQTPGQGLQFLFEYFSETQRNKGNFPGRFSGRQFSNSRSEMNVSTLELGDSALYLCASSGTSSYNEQFFGPGTRLTVL.

This chain links TRBV6-1 with TRBJ1-4; 7 nucleotides match TRBD1. This CDR3 is built from 15 residues. Germline CDR1 MNHNS, CDR2 SASEGT. The V and J ends lost 2 bases and 6 bases, in that order; junction bases with no gene match: 6. CDR3 residues: CASSEWGQGDEKLFF. CDR3 nucleotide sequence: TGTGCCAGCAGTGAATGGGGCCAGGGGGATGAAAAACTGTTTTTT.

The chain employs TRBV15 and TRBJ2-7; TRBD2 agrees at 7 bases. The germline V gene encodes CDR1 LNHNV and CDR2 YYDKDF (reference sequence). The ends lost 0 bases at V and 1 base at J; junction bases unmatched: 0. The CDR3 extends over 14 amino acids. The CDR3, as DNA: TGTGCCACCAGCAGAGAGGGAGGGTCCTACGAGCAGTACTTC. As protein: CATSREGGSYEQYF.